The source of this T cell receptor beta chain is a study of blood T cell repertoires in COVID-19. Exposed study participants had met a COVID-19 case within 2 weeks before entry. This clone appeared a single time. Unmatched junction bases numbered 3, after V lost 5 bases and J lost 2 bases. The length of the CDR3 is 14 residues. The germline CDR1 and CDR2 sequences are LNHDA and SQIVND (reference sequence). In the study's own analysis: Amplification with reference gene primers provided the estimates of nucleated cell counts. Sequenced by immunoSEQ multiplex PCR; TCRdb stores in-frame clones only, minus some. D and trimming were read from the DNA, whereas the V and J calls and clone size are those reported in that table. The table shows over 200,000 clones, with over 75% occurring only once.

Sequenced: PBMCs or T cells enriched from blood (not recorded which). This clonotype was obtained from a woman aged 30 to 39 who had been exposed to COVID-19. V and J are TRBV19 and TRBJ2-7, with TRBD2 matching 10 bases. The DNA of the CDR3 is TGTGCCAGTAGTTTGCTAGCGGGAGCCTACGAGCAGTACTTC. Translation: CASSLLAGAYEQYF.